This TCR beta chain emerged from a study of cytomegalovirus exposure and HLA in healthy donors. Study in general: The roughly 130 validation repertoires used the same platform as the roughly 700 first-cohort repertoires (as reported by a later analysis).

Measured with immunoSEQ multiplex PCR; TCRdb has only the in-frame clones, and not every one. The sample lists 130,000 to 150,000 clones, less than 90% seen once, with about 3% in the top ten. This clone is a singleton in its sample. The CDR3 consists of 15 residues. The germline gives CDR1 SGDLS, CDR2 YYNGEE. Between the trimmed V and J ends, which lost 2 bases and 5 bases, there was a span of 14 bases. This chain uses TRBV9 with TRBJ2-1; tentatively, D is TRBD2 (5 bases). Sequencing was done on a sample of PBMCs. This clonotype was sampled from a woman under 30 in good health and CMV-seropositive. DNA of the CDR3: TGTGCCAGCAGCGTGAGCCCTACTAGGAACAATGAGCAGTTCTTC. Protein sequence: CASSVSPTRNNEQFF.